This TCR beta chain was documented in a study of regulatory T cells in long-lasting Graves disease. Whole-study results and caveats: A greater number of public clonotypes (roughly 2,800) was shared by persistent patients than by new patients (roughly 930). The analysis examined peripheral blood only and excluded thyroid tissue. Repertoires from persistent disease leaned toward TRBV28, TRBJ1-2 and TRBJ2-5. Accuracy was possibly reduced by small sample size.

HTBI primers from iRepertoire and Arm-PCR of CDR3 regions yielded the TCR beta libraries. Via MiXCR, TCRdb re-called the multiplex PCR reads, giving one row per CDR3 protein. The sample yields about 290,000 distinct CDR3 sequences, roughly a fifth seen once. Stated time point: persistent/refractory GD, antithyroid drugs over 5 years with positive TRAb. PBMCs provided the RNA from which the TCR library was made. In its sample, this clonotype was seen many times. What it recognizes is unknown. V shed 7 bases, J shed 4 bases, and the junction held 5 bases outside the gene matches. The CDR3 consists of 14 residues. CDR1 SNHLY and CDR2 FYNNEI come from the germline V gene.

The sequence was obtained from a female donor with Graves disease. V and J are TRBV2 and TRBJ2-4, with 9 bases lining up with TRBD1. Specimen: peripheral blood mononuclear cells (PBMCs), collected when the disease was refractory, from a patient treated with antithyroid drugs. CDR3 protein: CASNQGTGKNIQYF. CDR3 sequence (DNA): TGTGCCAGCAACCAAGGGACAGGGAAAAACATTCAGTACTTC.